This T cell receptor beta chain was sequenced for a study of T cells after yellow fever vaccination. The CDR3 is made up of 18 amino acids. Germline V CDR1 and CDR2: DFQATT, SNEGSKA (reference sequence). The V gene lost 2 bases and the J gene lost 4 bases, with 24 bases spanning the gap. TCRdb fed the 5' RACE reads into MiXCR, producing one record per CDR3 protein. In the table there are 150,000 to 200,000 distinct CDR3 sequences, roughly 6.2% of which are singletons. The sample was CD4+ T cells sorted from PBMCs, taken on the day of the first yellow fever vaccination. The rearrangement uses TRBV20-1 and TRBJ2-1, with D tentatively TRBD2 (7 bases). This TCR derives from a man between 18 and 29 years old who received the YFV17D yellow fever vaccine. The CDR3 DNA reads TGCAGTGCTAGATCCCACCTTGGGGGGGGCCTGCTATACAATGAGCAGTTCTTC. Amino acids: CSARSHLGGGLLYNEQFF.